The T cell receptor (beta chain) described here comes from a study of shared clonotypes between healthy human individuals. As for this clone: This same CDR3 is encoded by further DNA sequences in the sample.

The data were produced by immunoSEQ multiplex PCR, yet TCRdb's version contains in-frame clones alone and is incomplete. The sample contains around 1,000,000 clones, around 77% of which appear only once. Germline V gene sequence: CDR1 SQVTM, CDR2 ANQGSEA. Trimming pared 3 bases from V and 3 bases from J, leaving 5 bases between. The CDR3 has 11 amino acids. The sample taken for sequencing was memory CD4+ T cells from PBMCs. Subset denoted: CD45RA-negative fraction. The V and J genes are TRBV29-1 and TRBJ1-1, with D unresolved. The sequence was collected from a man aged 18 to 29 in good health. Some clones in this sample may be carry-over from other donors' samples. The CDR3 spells CSVERDTEAFF. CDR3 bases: TGCAGCGTTGAGAGAGACACTGAAGCTTTCTTT.